These 18 T cell receptor beta chains were sequenced from one sample in a study of blood T cell repertoires in COVID-19. Using immunoSEQ multiplex PCR, the repertoire was profiled, and TCRdb retains in-frame clones only, with some absent. The profile covers roughly 670,000 clones, with just under 90% appearing a single time and 0.2% to 0.3% taken by the ten largest. Sequencing input: peripheral blood. The receptors stem from a woman under 30 with acute or convalescent COVID-19.

This clone was counted a single time. The chain employs TRBV19 and TRBJ1-3; unclear D gene. Germline V gene sequence: CDR1 LNHDA, CDR2 SQIVND (reference sequence). The CDR3 has 14 residues. V shed 5 bases and J shed 6 bases, with 14 bases lying between them. The CDR3 DNA is TGTGCCAGTAGTGGTCCAGGTCTTCAAAACACCATATATTTT. This codes for CASSGPGLQNTIYF.

The V gene is TRBV24-1, the J gene TRBJ2-2; a possible D gene is TRBD1 (5 bases). Trimming removed 7 bases at V and 4 bases at J, with 9 bases between. The CDR3 spans 13 residues. Germline CDR1 is KGHDR and CDR2 is SFDVKD. The CDR3 loop reads CATRRQSTGELFF. The CDR3 nucleotides are TGTGCCACCAGGAGACAGAGCACCGGGGAGCTGTTTTTT.

This chain joins TRBV19 and TRBJ1-1, with 8 bases fitting TRBD1. Losses at the gene ends were 3 bases for V and 0 bases for J; bases not matched to a gene: 6. Germline CDR1 reads LNHDA; CDR2 reads SQIVND (reference sequence). The CDR3 consists of 16 residues. The CDR3 spells CASSIPRTGMNTEAFF. The CDR3 nucleotides read TGTGCCAGTAGTATTCCTCGGACAGGGATGAACACTGAAGCTTTCTTT.

V gene TRBV27 combines with J gene TRBJ2-7; a possible D gene is TRBD2 (5 bases). The CDR3 covers 13 residues. From germline, CDR1 is MNHEY and CDR2 SMNVEV (reference sequence). V lost 1 base and J lost 4, with 8 bases in between. Written as DNA, the CDR3 is TGTGCCAGCAGTTTATTTCCGGGGTACGAGCAGTACTTC. This encodes CASSLFPGYEQYF.

This chain joins TRBV5-6 and TRBJ1-2, with 9 positions matching TRBD1. CDR1 and CDR2 from the germline V gene are SGHDT and YYEEEE. The CDR3 length is 14 residues. V was clipped by 1 base and J by 8 bases; unmatched bases: 6. CDR3 in amino acids: CASSLWRDRDGYTF. The CDR3 bases are TGTGCCAGCAGCTTGTGGCGGGACAGGGACGGCTACACCTTC.

A remark on this clone: Other DNA sequences in this specimen translate into the identical CDR3. This chain links TRBV3-1 (or the pseudogene TRBV3-2) with TRBJ1-6; D may be TRBD1 (5 bases). The V gene's germline CDR1 is LGHDT and CDR2 YNNKEL (reference sequence). This CDR3 has 14 residues. The V gene lost 1 base and the J gene lost 9 bases, with 10 bases spanning the gap. CDR3 loop: CASSQGGGGSPLHF. The CDR3 coding sequence is TGTGCCAGCAGCCAAGGAGGCGGGGGTTCACCCCTCCACTTT.

The V and J genes are TRBV5-1 and TRBJ1-6; D possibly corresponds to TRBD1 (5 bases). V was clipped by 1 base and J by 7 bases, with 6 bases between them. Germline values: CDR1 SGHRS, CDR2 YFSETQ. This CDR3 is 13 amino acids long. CDR3 sequence: CASSLNRNSPLHF. As DNA, the CDR3 is TGCGCCAGCAGCTTGAACAGGAATTCACCCCTCCACTTT.

The chain carries TRBV7-2 and TRBJ2-7, with a possible D match to TRBD2 (6 bases). V dropped 4 bases and J dropped 2 bases, with 9 bases sitting between them. CDR1 is SGHTA and CDR2 is FQGNSA in the germline V gene. The CDR3 length is 13 residues. The CDR3 reads CASSSREPYEQYF. For the CDR3, the DNA is TGTGCCAGCAGCTCCCGGGAGCCCTACGAGCAGTACTTC. The full variable domain, with the rest looked up from reference TRBV7-2 and TRBJ2-7, is GAGVSQSPSNKVTEKGKDVELRCDPISGHTALYWYRQSLGQGLEFLIYFQGNSAPDKSGLPSDRFSAERTGGSVSTLTIQRTQQEDSAVYLCASSSREPYEQYFGPGTRLTVT.

The chain is built from TRBV19 and TRBJ1-1; D perhaps matches TRBD1 (5 bases). The V end lost 1 base, the J end lost 6 bases, and 6 bases lay between the germline ends. The CDR3 runs to 12 residues. Looked up from germline, CDR1 is LNHDA and CDR2 is SQIVND (reference sequence). The CDR3 loop is CASSIGGAEAFF. In nucleotides, the CDR3 is TGTGCCAGTAGTATAGGGGGGGCTGAAGCTTTCTTT. Supplemented by reference TRBV19 and TRBJ1-1, the full variable domain reads DGGITQSPKYLFRKEGQNVTLSCEQNLNHDAMYWYRQDPGQGLRLIYYSQIVNDFQKGDIAEGYSVSREKKESFPLTVTSAQKNPTAFYLCASSIGGAEAFFGQGTRLTVV.

The V and J genes are TRBV11-2 and TRBJ2-3; D perhaps matches TRBD2 (7 bases). The V end lost 3 bases, the J end lost 2 bases, and 15 bases lay between the germline ends. In germline, CDR1 is SGHAT, CDR2 FQNNGV. The CDR3 contains 16 residues. This chain's CDR3 is CASSLGRGYTTDTQYF. The CDR3 DNA is TGTGCCAGCAGCTTGGGGAGGGGGTATACCACAGATACGCAGTATTTT.

The chain uses TRBV2 and TRBJ1-5; D unresolved. V was clipped by 4 bases and J by 7 bases, with 11 bases between them. CDR1 SNHLY and CDR2 FYNNEI come from the germline V gene. The CDR3 is 13 amino acids. CDR3 nucleotide sequence: TGTGCCAGCAGTGCGGAGGTTGGGCAGCCCCAGCATTTT. Translated: CASSAEVGQPQHF.

This rearrangement joins TRBV27 to TRBJ1-3, with D perhaps matching TRBD1 (5 bases). V lost 8 bases to trimming and J lost 3 bases, with 17 bases between them. The germline gives CDR1 MNHEY, CDR2 SMNVEV (reference sequence). This CDR3 is 15 amino acids long. The DNA of the CDR3 is TGTGCCAGCGCCCCCGGGACTCTATATGGAAACACCATATATTTT. This gives the protein CASAPGTLYGNTIYF.

This clone was seen a single time. The gene calls are TRBV30 and TRBJ2-1; 8 nucleotides align to TRBD2. CDR1 GTSNPN and CDR2 SVGIG come from the germline V gene (reference sequence). V lost 0 bases to trimming and J lost 3 bases; unmatched junction nucleotides: 4. The CDR3 loop spans 15 amino acids. CDR3 nucleotide sequence: TGTGCCTGGAGTGTTGGAGCGGGGGACTACAATGAGCAGTTCTTC. It is translated as CAWSVGAGDYNEQFF.

This sequence joins TRBV6-6 and TRBJ1-6; D not resolved. Germline V CDR1 and CDR2: MNHNY, SVGAGI (reference sequence). V was pared by 1 base and J by 7 bases, with 11 bases between. This CDR3 region has 15 residues. In DNA, the CDR3 is TGTGCCAGCAGTTACTTGAGTTCCCCGAATTCACCCCTCCACTTT. Translated, it gives CASSYLSSPNSPLHF.

The chain joins TRBV5-4 to TRBJ2-3; 8 bases match TRBD1. Trimming cost V 4 bases and J 11 bases; bases outside gene matches: 15. CDR1 is SGHNT, CDR2 YYREEE, per germline (reference sequence). The CDR3 loop spans 15 amino acids. The chain's CDR3 is CASSEPGQAKIKQYF. CDR3 bases: TGTGCCAGCAGCGAACCGGGACAGGCTAAGATAAAGCAGTATTTT. Drawing the rest from reference TRBV5-4 and TRBJ2-3, the complete variable domain is ETGVTQSPTHLIKTRGQQVTLRCSSQSGHNTVSWYQQALGQGPQFIFQYYREEENGRGNFPPRFSGLQFPNYSSELNVNALELDDSALYLCASSEPGQAKIKQYFGPGTRLTVL.

The rearrangement links TRBV18 to TRBJ1-1; TRBD1 matches at 7 bases. Germline V gene lookup returns CDR1 KGHSH and CDR2 LQKENI. The CDR3 spans 14 residues. With 6 bases clipped from V and 6 bases from J, the junction kept 10 bases outside the gene matches. The CDR3 DNA follows: TGTGCCAGCTCTCCCTACAGGGGCGGGTCTGAAGCTTTCTTT. Protein sequence: CASSPYRGGSEAFF.

The chain is built from TRBV4-3 and TRBJ1-2; 10 bases align to TRBD1. Trimming took 0 bases from V and 5 from J; bases not matched to a gene: 3. Germline CDR1 and CDR2: LGHNA and YSLEER. This CDR3 has 15 amino acids. The CDR3: CASSQDPGQGYGYTF. CDR3 DNA: TGCGCCAGCAGCCAAGACCCGGGACAGGGGTATGGCTACACCTTC.

This chain joins TRBV13 and TRBJ1-3; TRBD1 aligns across 7 bases. V trimming: 5 bases; J trimming: 2 bases; junction bases outside the gene matches: 6. The germline V gene encodes CDR1 PRHDT and CDR2 FYEKMQ (reference sequence). The CDR3 is 15 amino acids. The CDR3 here is CASSRTGAAGNTIYF. The CDR3 DNA follows: TGTGCCAGCAGCCGAACAGGGGCTGCTGGAAACACCATATATTTT.